Below, 11 T cell receptor beta chains from the same sample are listed, as sequenced in a study of blood T cell repertoires in COVID-19. Sequencing was performed with immunoSEQ multiplex PCR; in TCRdb, only in-frame clones are kept and a portion is missing. The table records about 60,000 clones, around 90% of them present only once. Sequencing input: peripheral blood. Source of these receptors: a human donor with acute or convalescent COVID-19. The donor label of this sample is uncertain.

The V call is TRBV28, the J call TRBJ1-5, with D perhaps TRBD1 (5 bases). The CDR3 spans 15 residues. V lost 4 bases, J lost 0 bases, and 10 bases lay in between. The germline V gene encodes CDR1 MDHEN and CDR2 SYDVKM. CDR3 DNA: TGTGCCAGCAGTTGGGGCGGTAATAGCAATCAGCCCCAGCATTTT. It is translated as CASSWGGNSNQPQHF.

The chain is built from TRBV19 and TRBJ1-4, with D perhaps matching TRBD1 (6 bases). Germline CDR1 and CDR2: LNHDA and SQIVND (reference sequence). The CDR3 runs to 14 residues. Trimming cost V 2 bases and J 6 bases, with 10 bases left between them. CDR3 loop: CASSITGIYEKLFF. For the CDR3, the DNA is TGTGCCAGTAGTATAACAGGGATATATGAAAAACTGTTTTTT.

The rearrangement links TRBV18 to TRBJ2-3, with 9 bases that match TRBD1. V shed 5 bases and J 5 bases; nucleotides not matched to a gene: 8. Germline V lookup: CDR1 KGHSH, CDR2 LQKENI. The CDR3 is 15 amino acids. The CDR3 loop reads CASSKTGGLGDTQYF. The CDR3 region has the DNA TGTGCCAGCTCAAAGACAGGGGGACTTGGAGATACGCAGTATTTT.

The V and J genes are TRBV2 and TRBJ2-1; TRBD2 matches 10 bases. After removal of 6 bases from V and 6 bases from J, the junction contained 5 bases not matched to a gene. The CDR3 consists of 14 residues. From germline, CDR1 is SNHLY and CDR2 FYNNEI. CDR3 sequence reads: CASRELAGINEQFF. The CDR3 DNA reads TGTGCCAGCAGAGAACTAGCGGGAATCAATGAGCAGTTCTTC.

V and J are TRBV28 and TRBJ1-2; 8 bases fit TRBD1. The length of the CDR3 is 14 residues. Per germline, CDR1 MDHEN and CDR2 SYDVKM. V lost 10 bases to trimming and J lost 4 bases; unmatched junction nucleotides: 11. This CDR3 reads CATKSGGRVYGYTF. In DNA, the CDR3 is TGTGCCACTAAATCAGGGGGCAGGGTCTATGGCTACACCTTC.

The chain recombines TRBV10-3 with TRBJ1-2, with 7 bases aligning to TRBD1. The CDR3 totals 14 residues. The germline V gene encodes CDR1 ENHRY and CDR2 SYGVKD. Trimming cost V 1 base and J 4 bases; bases outside gene matches: 3. CDR3 amino acids: CAISELTGPYGYTF. The DNA for the CDR3 is TGTGCCATCAGTGAGTTGACAGGGCCCTATGGCTACACCTTC.

V and J are TRBV4-1 and TRBJ2-1, with 9 nucleotides matching TRBD2. Trimming at V came to 4 bases and at J to 8 bases, leaving 9 bases not matched to a gene. The CDR3 runs to 15 residues. Germline lookup yields CDR1 MGHRA and CDR2 YSYEKL. The CDR3 is CASSPRGSGGDEQFF. The CDR3 nucleotides are TGCGCCAGCAGCCCTCGTGGTAGCGGGGGCGATGAGCAGTTCTTC.

The chain combines TRBV11-2 with TRBJ2-1; 10 bases agree with TRBD2. This CDR3 is built from 16 residues. CDR1 and CDR2 (germline): SGHAT, FQNNGV. The V segment lost 1 base and the J segment 9 bases; nucleotides outside the gene matches: 9. This CDR3 reads CASSLVFTSGKGEQFF. CDR3 coding DNA: TGTGCCAGCAGCTTAGTGTTTACTAGCGGGAAGGGTGAGCAGTTCTTC.

The gene calls are TRBV29-1 and TRBJ2-3; 11 bases fit TRBD2. Germline loops: CDR1 SQVTM, CDR2 ANQGSEA. With 6 bases clipped from V and 2 bases from J, the junction kept 4 bases outside the gene matches. This CDR3 is built from 14 residues. CDR3 nucleotide sequence: TGCAGCGTGGTGACTAGCGGGGCCACAGATACGCAGTATTTT. Amino acids: CSVVTSGATDTQYF.

The table lists this clone with a few counts. V is TRBV9 and J is TRBJ2-6; 7 bases line up with TRBD2. Germline trimming cut 0 bases from V and 0 bases from J; bases unmatched to any gene: 12. Germline CDR1 is SGDLS and CDR2 is YYNGEE. This CDR3 is 20 amino acids long. The CDR3 region is CASSVGPLGREYSGANVLTF. In nucleotides, the CDR3 is TGTGCCAGCAGCGTAGGTCCTCTTGGGCGGGAGTACTCTGGGGCCAACGTCCTGACTTTC. The variable domain in full, completed from reference TRBV9 and TRBJ2-6, reads DSGVTQTPKHLITATGQRVTLRCSPRSGDLSVYWYQQSLDQGLQFLIQYYNGEERAKGNILERFSAQQFPDLHSELNLSSLELGDSALYFCASSVGPLGREYSGANVLTFGAGSRLTVL.

The rearrangement links TRBV6-1 to TRBJ2-7; TRBD1 agrees at 7 bases. The V and J ends lost 2 bases and 2 bases, in that order; junction bases with no gene match: 6. The CDR3 is made up of 15 amino acids. Germline CDR1 reads MNHNS; CDR2 reads SASEGT. CDR3 residues: CASSERQGNPYEQYV. The CDR3 coding sequence is TGTGCCAGCAGTGAACGACAGGGAAATCCCTACGAGCAGTACGTC.